The rows below give T cell receptor beta chains drawn from one sample of a study of T cells in Graves' hyperthyroidism and ophthalmopathy. MiXCR, applied by TCRdb to the multiplex PCR reads, yields one record per CDR3 protein. Of about 420,000 distinct CDR3 sequences in the sample, approximately 14% were seen once. Sequencing used blood. The receptor set was obtained from a woman aged 18-29 years with Graves' hyperthyroidism. The CDR3 runs from the conserved cysteine through the conserved F or W. Fields, in order: CDR3 protein, CDR3 DNA, D gene, clone size, J gene, V gene. The D gene is left open where the match is weak. Not all rows give a size; the values are once, few, many and, for expanded clones, a class.

CASSSGLAGASGAETQYF TGTGCCAGCAGCTCAGGACTAGCGGGGGCCTCGGGGGCAGAGACCCAGTACTTC TRBD2 NA TRBJ2-5 TRBV11-2
CSARDKPQEPQHF TGCAGTGCTAGAGACAAACCTCAAGAGCCCCAGCATTTT NA NA TRBJ1-5 TRBV20-1
CASSHTSGSPYEQYF TGTGCCAGCTCACACACTAGCGGGAGTCCATACGAGCAGTACTTC TRBD2 many TRBJ2-7 TRBV18
CASSALAGGYNEQFF TGTGCCAGTAGTGCCCTAGCGGGAGGTTACAATGAGCAGTTCTTC TRBD2 NA TRBJ2-1 TRBV19
CASSPSRGSGNTIYF TGTGCCAGCAGTCCCTCCCGGGGCAGTGGAAACACCATATATTTT NA few TRBJ1-3 TRBV28
CASSPGGVRGSRTEAFF TGCGCCAGCAGCCCTGGTGGGGTCAGGGGTAGTAGAACTGAAGCTTTCTTT NA NA TRBJ1-1 TRBV5-1
CASSPSGTGELFF TGTGCCAGCAGCCCCAGTGGCACCGGGGAGCTGTTTTTT NA NA TRBJ2-2 TRBV9
CASSPTSYNEQFF TGTGCCAGTAGTCCGACCTCCTACAATGAGCAGTTCTTC NA many TRBJ2-1 TRBV19
CASSLSRQGFGYTF TGTGCCAGCAGTTTATCGAGACAGGGGTTTGGCTACACCTTC TRBD1 many TRBJ1-2 TRBV27
CSAQSTSGSRPYEQYF TGCAGTGCCCAATCCACTAGCGGGAGCCGACCCTACGAGCAGTACTTC TRBD2 many TRBJ2-7 TRBV20-1
CASSLILAGGGRGANVLTF TGTGCCAGCAGTTTAATACTAGCGGGAGGGGGGAGAGGGGCCAACGTCCTGACTTTC TRBD2 few TRBJ2-6 TRBV12-3/TRBV12-4
CASSPGLLSGDTQYF TGTGCCAGCAGCCCCGGCTTGCTTAGCGGGGATACGCAGTATTTT TRBD2 NA TRBJ2-3 TRBV3-1
CASSPWDRGNQPQHF TGTGCCAGCAGTCCATGGGACAGGGGCAATCAGCCCCAGCATTTT TRBD1 many TRBJ1-5 TRBV27
CASAPSSPSYEQYF TGTGCCAGCGCCCCAAGCTCGCCATCCTACGAGCAGTACTTC NA many TRBJ2-7 TRBV6-2/TRBV6-3